These 21 T cell receptor beta chains share one sample of origin, sequenced in a study of cytomegalovirus exposure and HLA in healthy donors. Profiling relied on immunoSEQ multiplex PCR, and the TCRdb table lists in-frame clones only, not all of them. The data show some 150,000 clones, with around nine tenths seen just once and more than 1.3% held by the top ten. The sequencing input was PBMCs. All receptors come from a woman aged 25-40 years in good health and CMV-seronegative.

Written as DNA, the CDR3 is TGCGCCAGCAGCCAAGACCCACTAGCGGGGGGCACAGATACGCAGTATTTT. This gives the protein CASSQDPLAGGTDTQYF. The chain uses TRBV4-1 and TRBJ2-3, with 11 bases that match TRBD2. This CDR3 is built from 17 residues. V lost 0 bases to trimming and J lost 1 base; unmatched junction nucleotides: 3. Germline V lookup: CDR1 MGHRA, CDR2 YSYEKL.

The chain carries TRBV5-1 and TRBJ2-1, with TRBD1 matching over 7 bases. Germline lookup yields CDR1 SGHRS and CDR2 YFSETQ. Trimming at V came to 4 bases and at J to 7 bases, leaving 5 bases not matched to a gene. The CDR3 extends over 13 amino acids. CDR3 loop: CASSRQGGNEQFF. The CDR3 bases are TGCGCCAGCAGCCGACAGGGTGGGAATGAGCAGTTCTTC.

The chain couples TRBV30 to TRBJ2-5; 10 bases agree with TRBD2. Germline CDR1 is GTSNPN and CDR2 is SVGIG (reference sequence). V was clipped by 4 bases and J by 7 bases; unmatched bases: 6. This CDR3 has 13 amino acids. The CDR3 nucleotides are TGTGCCTGGACTACTAGCGGGGCCGGGACCCAGTACTTC. As protein: CAWTTSGAGTQYF.

The chain has TRBV5-1 and TRBJ2-1; 8 bases line up with TRBD2. This CDR3 has 16 amino acids. Germline V gene lookup returns CDR1 SGHRS and CDR2 YFSETQ. V lost 1 base and J lost 6; bases outside the gene matches: 9. The CDR3 loop is CASSLFPGGAGNEQFF. The DNA for the CDR3 is TGCGCCAGCAGCTTGTTTCCCGGGGGGGCGGGCAATGAGCAGTTCTTC. Looking up the rest from reference TRBV5-1 and TRBJ2-1 gives the full variable domain: KAGVTQTPRYLIKTRGQQVTLSCSPISGHRSVSWYQQTPGQGLQFLFEYFSETQRNKGNFPGRFSGRQFSNSRSEMNVSTLELGDSALYLCASSLFPGGAGNEQFFGPGTRLTVL.

The CDR3 DNA follows: TGTGCCAGCAGCGGGGGGCTGAGCACAGATACGCAGTATTTT. It encodes CASSGGLSTDTQYF. This chain links TRBV9 with TRBJ2-3, with a possible D match to TRBD1 (6 bases). The germline gives CDR1 SGDLS, CDR2 YYNGEE. This CDR3 is 14 amino acids long. V lost 3 bases and J lost 0, with 8 bases in between.

The rearrangement uses TRBV2 and TRBJ1-6, with TRBD1 matching over 10 bases. The J segment lost 14 bases and the V segment lost 10 bases, leaving 8 bases of the junction unmatched. Germline V CDR1 and CDR2: SNHLY, FYNNEI. There are 12 residues in the CDR3. The CDR3 bases are TGTGCCACCACCCCGGGACAGGGGACCCTCCACTTT. The encoded protein is CATTPGQGTLHF.

This clone was found once. The V and J genes are TRBV4-1 and TRBJ2-7; the D is unclear. The CDR3 is 12 amino acids. Trimming stripped 2 bases from V and 4 bases from J, with 6 bases between. The germline CDR1 and CDR2 sequences are MGHRA and YSYEKL. DNA for the CDR3: TGCGCCAGCAGCCAATCCGGTTACGAGCAGTACTTC. This translates into CASSQSGYEQYF.

The genes are TRBV4-3 and TRBJ1-6; D gene unclear. The CDR3 runs 17 residues. Trimming shortened V by 0 bases and J by 1 base, and 10 bases separated the two germline ends. The germline V gene encodes CDR1 LGHNA and CDR2 YSLEER. The CDR3 nucleotides are TGCGCCAGCAGCCAAGATATGTCTGTATCCTATAATTCACCCCTCCACTTT. It encodes CASSQDMSVSYNSPLHF.

V gene TRBV4-1 combines with J gene TRBJ2-3; 9 bases agree with TRBD1. Germline lookup yields CDR1 MGHRA and CDR2 YSYEKL. V gave up 4 bases and J gave up 5 bases; unmatched junction bases: 10. The length of the CDR3 is 16 residues. Written as DNA, the CDR3 is TGCGCCAGCAGCCCTCTCCACAGGGGGCTTGGAGATACGCAGTATTTT. This codes for CASSPLHRGLGDTQYF.

The rearrangement links TRBV6-1 to TRBJ1-2; 9 nucleotides agree with TRBD1. V was pared by 7 bases and J by 8 bases, with 11 bases of the junction left unmatched. This CDR3 has 14 amino acids. Germline CDR1 MNHNS, CDR2 SASEGT. For the CDR3, the DNA is TGTGCCAGCAAGCTACAGGGGGCGTCTGGCGGCTACACCTTC. Its translation is CASKLQGASGGYTF.

The chain recombines TRBV7-9 with TRBJ2-2; D is perhaps TRBD1 (6 bases). V lost 1 base, J lost 7 bases, and 13 bases lay in between. The CDR3 extends over 15 amino acids. Looked up from germline, CDR1 is SEHNR and CDR2 is FQNEAQ (reference sequence). Here the CDR3 reads CASSLVGGEDGELFF. CDR3 DNA: TGTGCCAGCAGCTTAGTTGGGGGCGAGGACGGGGAGCTGTTTTTT. Based on the CDR3 plus reference TRBV7-9 and TRBJ2-2, the full variable domain is DTGVSQNPRHKITKRGQNVTFRCDPISEHNRLYWYRQTLGQGPEFLTYFQNEAQLEKSRLLSDRFSAERPKGSFSTLEIQRTEQGDSAMYLCASSLVGGEDGELFFGEGSRLTVL.

The rearrangement uses TRBV7-2 and TRBJ1-5; 10 bases agree with TRBD1. The CDR3 loop spans 15 amino acids. Germline V gene data show CDR1 as SGHTA and CDR2 as FQGNSA. Trimming at V came to 5 bases and at J to 2 bases, leaving 3 bases not matched to a gene. The CDR3, as DNA: TGTGCCAGCAGCCCAGGGACAGGGGGCAATCAGCCCCAGCATTTT. Protein sequence: CASSPGTGGNQPQHF.

The rearrangement links TRBV5-4 to TRBJ1-1; D possibly corresponds to TRBD1 (6 bases). Trimming stripped 0 bases from V and 8 bases from J, with 11 bases between. The CDR3 covers 13 residues. Germline V lookup: CDR1 SGHNT, CDR2 YYREEE (reference sequence). Here the CDR3 DNA reads TGTGCCAGCAGCTTGGTGAATGGGGGCGAAGCTTTCTTT. It specifies CASSLVNGGEAFF. Looking up the rest from reference TRBV5-4 and TRBJ1-1 gives the full variable domain: ETGVTQSPTHLIKTRGQQVTLRCSSQSGHNTVSWYQQALGQGPQFIFQYYREEENGRGNFPPRFSGLQFPNYSSELNVNALELDDSALYLCASSLVNGGEAFFGQGTRLTVV.

The chain links TRBV19 to TRBJ1-5; no reliable D call. This CDR3 spans 13 amino acids. V lost 5 bases, J lost 0 bases, and 5 bases lay in between. The germline gives CDR1 LNHDA, CDR2 SQIVND (reference sequence). The DNA for the CDR3 is TGTGCCAGTAGTGTAAATAGCAATCAGCCCCAGCATTTT. The encoded protein is CASSVNSNQPQHF.

The CDR3 spells CASSLSGGLNEQYF. The DNA of the CDR3 is TGTGCCAGCAGCCTCTCGGGGGGATTGAACGAGCAGTACTTC. The rearrangement joins TRBV27 to TRBJ2-7, with 7 bases fitting TRBD2. The CDR3 totals 14 residues. V trimming: 6 bases; J trimming: 5 bases; junction bases outside the gene matches: 10. The germline CDR1 and CDR2 sequences are MNHEY and SMNVEV (reference sequence).

The genes are TRBV4-1 and TRBJ1-1; 9 nucleotides line up with TRBD1. The CDR3 length is 14 residues. Germline CDR1 is MGHRA and CDR2 is YSYEKL. Germline trimming cut 1 base from V and 4 bases from J; bases unmatched to any gene: 1. The CDR3 loop reads CASSQVTGGTEAFF. Written as DNA, the CDR3 is TGCGCCAGCAGCCAAGTGACAGGGGGCACTGAAGCTTTCTTT.

The chain carries TRBV6-1 and TRBJ2-7; 7 positions match TRBD1. Germline values: CDR1 MNHNS, CDR2 SASEGT. The length of the CDR3 is 13 residues. Trimming removed 4 bases from V and 3 bases from J; junction bases left unmatched: 3. Here the CDR3 reads CASSVGTVYEQYF. The DNA for the CDR3 is TGTGCCAGCAGTGTTGGGACAGTCTACGAGCAGTACTTC.

The chain couples TRBV2 to TRBJ2-7, with TRBD2 identical over 7 bases. Germline-derived CDR1 and CDR2 are SNHLY and FYNNEI. V was clipped by 6 bases and J by 2 bases; unmatched bases: 4. This CDR3 contains 13 residues. CDR3 amino acids: CASSVAGAYEQYF. The CDR3 nucleotides read TGTGCCAGCAGCGTCGCGGGGGCCTACGAGCAGTACTTC. Filled out from reference TRBV2 and TRBJ2-7, the complete variable domain reads EPEVTQTPSHQVTQMGQEVILRCVPISNHLYFYWYRQILGQKVEFLVSFYNNEISEKSEIFDDQFSVERPDGSNFTLKIRSTKLEDSAMYFCASSVAGAYEQYFGPGTRLTVT.

This chain joins TRBV5-1 and TRBJ2-1, with D unresolved. In germline, CDR1 is SGHRS, CDR2 YFSETQ. Trimming left V 4 bases short and J 9 bases short, with 14 bases between. This CDR3 has 13 residues. The CDR3 coding sequence is TGCGCCAGCAGCCCCGGTGGGCCCCTTGAGCAGTTCTTC. It codes for CASSPGGPLEQFF.

V and J are TRBV18 and TRBJ2-5, with TRBD2 matching 8 bases. Trimming removed 1 base from V and 0 bases from J; junction bases left unmatched: 7. The germline CDR1 and CDR2 sequences are KGHSH and LQKENI. The CDR3 sequence is 17 residues long. This chain's CDR3 is CASSPLSGGGYQETQYF. The DNA of the CDR3 is TGTGCCAGCTCACCACTCTCTGGCGGGGGGTACCAAGAGACCCAGTACTTC.

This chain joins TRBV7-2 and TRBJ2-7; D call uncertain. The V gene lost 2 bases and the J gene lost 2 bases, with 16 bases spanning the gap. This CDR3 is built from 16 residues. Germline assignment: CDR1 SGHTA and CDR2 FQGNSA. This chain's CDR3 is CASSLTRRLLTYEQYF. In DNA, the CDR3 is TGTGCCAGCAGCTTAACGAGGAGACTCTTAACCTACGAGCAGTACTTC.